The present entry profiles one T cell receptor (beta chain) with its context. What it binds is unknown. This specimen belongs to a study of T cell repertoires in cytomegalovirus infection. Overall study: Recently identified HLA-C-restricted CMV epitopes were among the peptides used. An indication of both CMV infection and matching HLA type came from public TCR beta signatures.

TCRdb used MiXCR to reprocess the reads, holding one entry per CDR3 protein. The table includes around 360,000 distinct CDR3 sequences, about 35% detected once. Study-level points and caveats: The study identified carriers of CMV plus the relevant HLA from cumulative public TCR beta family frequency. What dominated the ex vivo response were HLA-C-restricted CMV-specific TCR beta clonotypes.

In germline, CDR1 is ENHRY, CDR2 SYGVKD. CDR3 size: 14 residues. The V gene end was trimmed by 8 bases and the J gene end by 0 bases; junction bases not matched to a gene: 6. The sequencing here drew on cultured PBMCs, taken from culture after CMV antigen stimulation. The TCR originated in a human donor in good health (CMV status not recorded). Some clones in this sample may be carry-over from other donors' samples. The V and J genes are TRBV10-3 and TRBJ1-1; 7 bases line up with TRBD1. This CDR3 is CAIQGGNMNTEAFF. The CDR3, as DNA: TGTGCCATCCAGGGGGGGAACATGAACACTGAAGCTTTCTTT.